The clone carrying this T cell receptor (beta chain) was detected ten times or more. The sample belongs to a study of regulatory T cells in long-lasting Graves disease. CDR3 regions were amplified by Arm-PCR using iRepertoire HTBI primers to build TCR beta libraries. TCRdb re-called the multiplex PCR reads with MiXCR, one entry per CDR3 protein. The sample holds approximately 400,000 distinct CDR3 sequences, under 15% seen once. CDR3 length: 17 residues. J lost 4 bases, V lost 4 bases, and 13 bases had no gene match. Germline loops: CDR1 SQVTM, CDR2 ANQGSEA. Time point in this sample: newly diagnosed GD, antithyroid drugs for less than 3 months. With RNA extracted from PBMCs as input, the TCR library was made. The data were also submitted as part of a second study, on T cells in Graves' hyperthyroidism and ophthalmopathy.

The receptor was derived from a woman younger than 45 with Graves disease. The input for sequencing was peripheral blood mononuclear cells (PBMCs), taken at new diagnosis, from a patient treated with antithyroid drugs. The chain uses TRBV29-1 and TRBJ1-5, with 10 bases fitting TRBD1. As DNA, the CDR3 is TGCAGCGTTGCGGGACAGGGGACGTCGGGGCCAAATCAGCCCCAGCATTTT. Its translation: CSVAGQGTSGPNQPQHF. Filled out from reference TRBV29-1 and TRBJ1-5, the complete variable domain reads SAVISQKPSRDICQRGTSLTIQCQVDSQVTMMFWYRQQPGQSLTLIATANQGSEATYESGFVIDKFPISRPNLTFSTLTVSNMSPEDSSIYLCSVAGQGTSGPNQPQHFGDGTRLSIL.